The following is a T cell receptor beta chain sequence with its context. Antigen unknown. This sample is drawn from a study of shared clonotypes between healthy human individuals. About the study: Used for every donor were three CD4 naive, three CD4 memory, two CD8 naive and one CD8 memory plate.

V was pared by 1 base and J by 5 bases, with 12 bases between. CDR3 length equals 14 residues. Germline CDR1 GTSNPN, CDR2 SVGIG (reference sequence). Replicate PCRs from sorted subsets contained about 200 ng DNA, which is tens of thousands of T cell genomes. Clones were read by immunoSEQ multiplex PCR, and TCRdb kept only the in-frame ones, dropping some. Altogether 550,000 to 800,000 clones are present, approximately 74% being singletons, with the ten largest covering approximately 1.8%. Overall study results and limits: Memory subsets generally showed smaller estimated richness than naive subsets did.

The investigators split CD4+ cells into a CD45RA+ naive subset and a CD45RA-negative memory subset. The specimen sequenced was memory CD4+ T cells sorted from blood. Noted subset: CD45RA-negative fraction. The sequence came from a woman younger than 45 in good health. J is TRBJ1-5 and V is TRBV30; D is unresolved. As DNA, the CDR3 is TGTGCCTGGAGTGGGGCAGGAAGGTATCAGCCCCAGCATTTT. Its translation: CAWSGAGRYQPQHF.